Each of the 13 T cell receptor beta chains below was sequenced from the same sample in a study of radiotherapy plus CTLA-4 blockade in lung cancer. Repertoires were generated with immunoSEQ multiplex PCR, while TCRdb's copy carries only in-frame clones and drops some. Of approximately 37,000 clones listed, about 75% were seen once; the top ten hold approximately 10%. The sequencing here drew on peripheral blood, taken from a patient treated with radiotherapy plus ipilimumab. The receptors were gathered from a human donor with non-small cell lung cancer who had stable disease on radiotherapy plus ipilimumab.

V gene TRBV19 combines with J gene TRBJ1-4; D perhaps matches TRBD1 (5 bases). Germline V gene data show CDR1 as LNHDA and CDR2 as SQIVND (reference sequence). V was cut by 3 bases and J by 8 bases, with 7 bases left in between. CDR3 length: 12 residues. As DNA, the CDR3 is TGTGCCAGTAGTATCAAGGGGGAAAAACTGTTTTTT. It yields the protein CASSIKGEKLFF. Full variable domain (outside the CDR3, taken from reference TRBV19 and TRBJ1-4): DGGITQSPKYLFRKEGQNVTLSCEQNLNHDAMYWYRQDPGQGLRLIYYSQIVNDFQKGDIAEGYSVSREKKESFPLTVTSAQKNPTAFYLCASSIKGEKLFFGSGTQLSVL.

The CDR3: CATSRDAGQNDYTF. CDR3 sequence (DNA): TGTGCCACCAGCAGAGATGCCGGACAGAACGACTACACCTTC. This chain joins TRBV15 and TRBJ1-2; tentatively, D is TRBD1 (6 bases). The CDR3 runs to 14 residues. The V gene lost 0 bases and the J gene lost 10 bases, with 15 bases spanning the gap. CDR1 is LNHNV, CDR2 YYDKDF, per germline (reference sequence).

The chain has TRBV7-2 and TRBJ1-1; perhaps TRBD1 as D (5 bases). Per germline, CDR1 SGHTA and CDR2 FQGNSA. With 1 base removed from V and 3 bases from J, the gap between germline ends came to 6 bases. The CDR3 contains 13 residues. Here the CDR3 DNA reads TGTGCCAGCAGCTTAGTCAGGGACACTGAAGCTTTCTTT. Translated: CASSLVRDTEAFF.

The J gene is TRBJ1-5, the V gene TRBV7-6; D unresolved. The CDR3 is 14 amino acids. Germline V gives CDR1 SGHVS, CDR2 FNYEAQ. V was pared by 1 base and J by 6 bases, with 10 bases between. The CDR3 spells CASSLGGHGQPQHF. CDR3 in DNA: TGTGCCAGCAGCTTAGGAGGGCACGGTCAGCCCCAGCATTTT.

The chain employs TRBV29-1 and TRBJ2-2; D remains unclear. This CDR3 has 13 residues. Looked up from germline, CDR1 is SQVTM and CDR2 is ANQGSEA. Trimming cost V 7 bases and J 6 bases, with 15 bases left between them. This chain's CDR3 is CSASLQVSGELFF. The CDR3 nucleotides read TGCAGCGCCTCGCTCCAGGTATCCGGGGAGCTGTTTTTT.

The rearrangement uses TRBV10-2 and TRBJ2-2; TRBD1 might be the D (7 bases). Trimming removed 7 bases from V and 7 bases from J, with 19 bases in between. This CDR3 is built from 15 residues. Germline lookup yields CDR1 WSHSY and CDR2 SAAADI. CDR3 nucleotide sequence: TGCGCCAGCATCGCTAAGGAGGGGGCGAGCGGGGAGCTGTTTTTT. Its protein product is CASIAKEGASGELFF.

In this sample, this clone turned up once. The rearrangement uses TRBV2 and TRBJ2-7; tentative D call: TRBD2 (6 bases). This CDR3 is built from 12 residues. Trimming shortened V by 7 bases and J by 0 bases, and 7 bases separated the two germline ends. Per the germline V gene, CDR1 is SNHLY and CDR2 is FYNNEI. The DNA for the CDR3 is TGTGCCAGCAAAGCGGGCTCCTACGAGCAGTACTTC. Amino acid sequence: CASKAGSYEQYF.

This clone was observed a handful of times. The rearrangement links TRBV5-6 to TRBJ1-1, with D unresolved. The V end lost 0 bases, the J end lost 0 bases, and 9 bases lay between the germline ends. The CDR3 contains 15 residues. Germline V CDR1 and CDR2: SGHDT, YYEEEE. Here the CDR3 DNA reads TGTGCCAGCAGCTTGGAGACGGGGATGAACACTGAAGCTTTCTTT. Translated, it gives CASSLETGMNTEAFF.

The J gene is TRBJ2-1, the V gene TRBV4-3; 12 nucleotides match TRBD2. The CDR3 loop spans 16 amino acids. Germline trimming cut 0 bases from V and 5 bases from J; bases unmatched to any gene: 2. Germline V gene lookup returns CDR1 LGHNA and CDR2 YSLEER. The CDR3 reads CASSQDTSGGNNEQFF. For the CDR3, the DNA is TGCGCCAGCAGCCAAGACACTAGCGGGGGGAACAATGAGCAGTTCTTC.

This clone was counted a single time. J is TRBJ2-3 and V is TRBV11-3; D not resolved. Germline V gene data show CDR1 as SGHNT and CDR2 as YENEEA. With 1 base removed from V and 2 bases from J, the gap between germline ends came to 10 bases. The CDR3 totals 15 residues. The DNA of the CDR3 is TGTGCCAGCAGCTTAGGAGCCCTGCCCACAGATACGCAGTATTTT. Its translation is CASSLGALPTDTQYF.

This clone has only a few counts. CDR3 DNA sequence: TGTGCCAGCAAGTCCGTTAGATTCACAGATACGCAGTATTTT. Its translation is CASKSVRFTDTQYF. The rearrangement uses TRBV2 and TRBJ2-3, with unresolved D. The CDR3 runs to 14 residues. The V end was cut by 7 bases, the J end by 2 bases, with 13 bases between. Germline V gene data show CDR1 as SNHLY and CDR2 as FYNNEI.

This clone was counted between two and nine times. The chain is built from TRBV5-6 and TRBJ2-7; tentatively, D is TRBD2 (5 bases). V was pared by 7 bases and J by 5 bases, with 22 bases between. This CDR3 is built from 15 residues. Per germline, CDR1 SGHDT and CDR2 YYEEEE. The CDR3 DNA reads TGTGCCAGCTATCGGTATCAGGTCTCGGGGAACGAGCAGTACTTC. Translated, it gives CASYRYQVSGNEQYF.

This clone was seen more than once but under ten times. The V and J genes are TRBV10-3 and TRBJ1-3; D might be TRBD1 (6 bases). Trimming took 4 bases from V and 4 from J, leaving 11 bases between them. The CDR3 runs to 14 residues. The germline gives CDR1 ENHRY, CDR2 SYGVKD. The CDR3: CAISGQGYGNTIYF. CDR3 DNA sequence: TGTGCCATCAGTGGCCAGGGGTACGGAAACACCATATATTTT.